This T cell receptor beta chain was sequenced in a study of CD8 T cells in Susac syndrome. This CDR3 is 16 amino acids long. The germline V and J ends were trimmed by 0 bases and 5 bases, with 18 bases remaining between them. CDR1 and CDR2 from the germline V gene are SGHRS and YFSETQ. RNA was extracted with the RNeasy kit, and a quantity of roughly 0.5 to 1 ug was reverse transcribed using random hexamers. Each CDR3 protein gets one entry after TCRdb re-called the immunoSEQ multiplex PCR reads with MiXCR. The sample lists some 140,000 distinct CDR3 sequences, around nine tenths seen once, with around 0.24% in the top ten. The sample holds one count of this clonotype.

Sequenced sample: CD8+ T cells from PBMCs. The V call is TRBV5-1, the J call TRBJ2-7, with D possibly matching TRBD1 (6 bases). The clonotype originates from a human donor with multiple sclerosis. CDR3 protein: CASSLEQGNLSNEQYF. CDR3 in DNA: TGCGCCAGCAGCTTGGAACAGGGAAACCTATCTAACGAGCAGTACTTC.